The 2 T cell receptor beta chains reported below all come from one sample, sequenced in a study of blood T cell repertoires in COVID-19. Clones were sequenced by immunoSEQ multiplex PCR, and TCRdb holds only the in-frame ones, with some missing. The repertoire holds about 220,000 clones, with roughly 76% as singletons. The sequencing sample was made of peripheral blood. These receptors all stem from a human donor in a cohort sampled during active COVID-19.

A single count supports this clone. In nucleotides, the CDR3 is TGCGCCAGCAGCCAAGCGGGTGGCAGGGCGGCCGGCTACACCTTC. It specifies CASSQAGGRAAGYTF. This chain links TRBV4-3 with TRBJ1-2, with D perhaps TRBD1 (5 bases). Germline V gene data show CDR1 as LGHNA and CDR2 as YSLEER. The CDR3 length is 15 residues. Trimming cost V 1 base and J 8 bases, with 17 bases left between them.

This rearrangement joins TRBV6-5 to TRBJ2-2, with D tentatively TRBD2 (5 bases). CDR1 MNHEY and CDR2 SVGAGI come from the germline V gene. This CDR3 spans 15 amino acids. The ends were cut back, 7 bases at V and 0 bases at J, with 12 bases in the middle. In nucleotides, the CDR3 is TGTGCCAGCACGGGCCTAGCCCCGAACACCGGGGAGCTGTTTTTT. Its translation: CASTGLAPNTGELFF.